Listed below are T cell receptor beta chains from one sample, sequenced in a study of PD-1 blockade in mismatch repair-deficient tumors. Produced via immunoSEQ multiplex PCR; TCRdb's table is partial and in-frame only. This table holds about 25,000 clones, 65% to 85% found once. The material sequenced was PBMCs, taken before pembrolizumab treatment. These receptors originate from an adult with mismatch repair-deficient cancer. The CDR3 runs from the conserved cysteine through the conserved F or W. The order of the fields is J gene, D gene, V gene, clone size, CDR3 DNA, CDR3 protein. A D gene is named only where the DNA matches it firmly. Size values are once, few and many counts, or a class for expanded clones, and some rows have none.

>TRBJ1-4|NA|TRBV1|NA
TGCACCAGCAGCCAAGAGGCGAGGACAGTTAGGGAAAAACTGTTTTTT
CTSSQEARTVREKLFF
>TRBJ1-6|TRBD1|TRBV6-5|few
TGTGCCAGCAGTTACAGACAGGGTCCCTATTCACCCCTCCACTTT
CASSYRQGPYSPLHF
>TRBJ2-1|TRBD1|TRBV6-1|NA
TGTGCCAGCAGTAAGAGACAGGGTGAAAATGAGCAGTTCTTC
CASSKRQGENEQFF
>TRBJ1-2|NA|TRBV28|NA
TGTGCCAGCAGTTTCTCTTTTGACTATGGCTACACCTTC
CASSFSFDYGYTF
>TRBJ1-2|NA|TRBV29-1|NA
TGCAGCGTTAGACTTGGCAGGGATCCCTATGGCTACACCTTC
CSVRLGRDPYGYTF
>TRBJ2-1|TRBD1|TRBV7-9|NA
TGTGCCAGCACCTCGGCACTCCGACAGGGACCCTACAATGAGCAGTTCTTC
CASTSALRQGPYNEQFF
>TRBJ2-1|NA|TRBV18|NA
TGTGCCAGCTCGTCGATCCAGCGCTCCTACAATGAGCAGTTCTTC
CASSSIQRSYNEQFF
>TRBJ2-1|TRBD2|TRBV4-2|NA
TGTGCCAGCAGCCAAGATCGGACTAGCTACAATGAGCAGTTCTTC
CASSQDRTSYNEQFF
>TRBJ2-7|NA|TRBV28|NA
TGTGCCAGCAGGATGAGAGGCTCCTACGAGCAGTACTTC
CASRMRGSYEQYF
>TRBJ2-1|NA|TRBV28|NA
TGTGCCAGCACATCTGCGGGGACAGAGCTTTCCTACAATGAGCAGTTCTTC
CASTSAGTELSYNEQFF
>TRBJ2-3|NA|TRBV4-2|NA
TGTGCCAGCAGCCGCGGACTCCCCCCTAGCACAGATACGCAGTATTTT
CASSRGLPPSTDTQYF
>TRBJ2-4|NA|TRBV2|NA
TGTGCCAGCACTCAGGGGTTTGCCAAAAACATTCAGTACTTC
CASTQGFAKNIQYF
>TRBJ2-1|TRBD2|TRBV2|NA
TGTGCCAGCAGTGAATCTAGCGGGAGTTTCAGTGAGCAGTTCTTC
CASSESSGSFSEQFF
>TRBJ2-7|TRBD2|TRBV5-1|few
TGCGCCAGCAGCTTGGCGGCGGGAGTAACCTACGAGCAGTACTTC
CASSLAAGVTYEQYF
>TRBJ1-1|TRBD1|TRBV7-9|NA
TGTGCCAGCAGGTCTGACCCAGGGGGCACTGAAGCTTTCTTT
CASRSDPGGTEAFF
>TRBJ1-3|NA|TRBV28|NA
TGTGCCAGCAGTTTTTCAACTGGAAACACCATATATTTT
CASSFSTGNTIYF
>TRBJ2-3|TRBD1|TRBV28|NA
TGTGCCAGCAGTTTACCCGGGACAGGGGGAGATACGCAGTATTTT
CASSLPGTGGDTQYF
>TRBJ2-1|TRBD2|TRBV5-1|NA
TGCGCCAGCAGCTCGGACCTAGCGGGAGGACCTTACAATGAGCAGTTCTTC
CASSSDLAGGPYNEQFF
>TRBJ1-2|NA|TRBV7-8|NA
TGTGCCAGCAGCTTAGGGTGGAGTCAGGGAGGCTACACCTTC
CASSLGWSQGGYTF
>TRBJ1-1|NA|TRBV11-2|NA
TGTGCCAGCAGCCCTATCGAGAGGGCTGAAGCTTTCTTT
CASSPIERAEAFF
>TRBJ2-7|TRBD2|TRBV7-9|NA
TGTGCCAGCAGCTCGGGACTAGACTACGAGCAGTACTTC
CASSSGLDYEQYF
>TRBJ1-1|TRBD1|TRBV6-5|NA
TGTGCCAGCAGCCTTCAGGGGGCTGTCGCTGAAGCTTTCTTT
CASSLQGAVAEAFF
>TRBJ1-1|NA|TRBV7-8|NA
TGTGCCAGCAGCTTAGTCGGAGGCAGCACTGAAGCTTTCTTT
CASSLVGGSTEAFF
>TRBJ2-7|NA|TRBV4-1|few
TGCGCCAGCAGCCAAGGGAGGGAAGGTAGATCATACTTC
CASSQGREGRSYF
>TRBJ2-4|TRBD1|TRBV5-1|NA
TGCGCCAGCAGCTTCTACAGGGGAGACAAAAACATTCAGTACTTC
CASSFYRGDKNIQYF
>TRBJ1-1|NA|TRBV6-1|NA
TGTGCCAGCACTCTTTTACAGCTAAACACTGAAGCTTTCTTT
CASTLLQLNTEAFF
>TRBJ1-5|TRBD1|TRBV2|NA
TGTGCCAGCAGCCAGAGACAGGGGGTGAGTCAGCCCCAGCATTTT
CASSQRQGVSQPQHF
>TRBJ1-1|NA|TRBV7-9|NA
TGTGCCAGCAGCTTGGGGGGGGACACTGAAGCTTTCTTT
CASSLGGDTEAFF
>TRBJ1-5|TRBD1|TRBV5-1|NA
TGCGCCAGCATCCCAACGGGCGTTGAGACAGGGAATCAGCCCCAGCATTTT
CASIPTGVETGNQPQHF
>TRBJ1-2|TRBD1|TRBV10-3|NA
TGTGCCATCACAAGACAGGGGCTTAACTATGGCTACACCTTC
CAITRQGLNYGYTF
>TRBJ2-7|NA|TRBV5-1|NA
TGCGCCAGCAGAGGGGACAACTACTCCTACGAGCAGTACTTC
CASRGDNYSYEQYF
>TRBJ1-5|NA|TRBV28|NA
TGTGCCAGCAGATCCGCTGAGGGATATAGCAATCAGCCCCAGCATTTT
CASRSAEGYSNQPQHF
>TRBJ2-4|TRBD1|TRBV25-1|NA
TGTGCCAGCAGTACTTGGACAGGGAATACCAAAAACATTCAGTACTTC
CASSTWTGNTKNIQYF